This T cell receptor (beta chain) was identified during a study of cytomegalovirus exposure and HLA in healthy donors. General study points: Around 160 TCR beta chains were listed as cytomegalovirus-associated.

Comments on this clone: What it binds is not known.

Deletions cut 2 bases from V and 4 bases from J, with 15 bases between. Germline V gene sequence: CDR1 MNHEY, CDR2 SMNVEV (reference sequence). The CDR3 loop spans 15 amino acids. The repertoire was sequenced with immunoSEQ multiplex PCR; TCRdb's copy has only in-frame clones and lacks some. This sample has 120,000 or so clones, with over 75% found just once. Sequences were obtained from PBMCs. J is TRBJ2-7 and V is TRBV27; possible D gene TRBD2, 5 bases. This TCR derives from a woman younger than 45 in good health and CMV-seronegative. The CDR3 DNA is TGTGCCAGCAGTTTAGCCCCAAAACGGGGTTACGAGCAGTACTTC. This encodes CASSLAPKRGYEQYF.